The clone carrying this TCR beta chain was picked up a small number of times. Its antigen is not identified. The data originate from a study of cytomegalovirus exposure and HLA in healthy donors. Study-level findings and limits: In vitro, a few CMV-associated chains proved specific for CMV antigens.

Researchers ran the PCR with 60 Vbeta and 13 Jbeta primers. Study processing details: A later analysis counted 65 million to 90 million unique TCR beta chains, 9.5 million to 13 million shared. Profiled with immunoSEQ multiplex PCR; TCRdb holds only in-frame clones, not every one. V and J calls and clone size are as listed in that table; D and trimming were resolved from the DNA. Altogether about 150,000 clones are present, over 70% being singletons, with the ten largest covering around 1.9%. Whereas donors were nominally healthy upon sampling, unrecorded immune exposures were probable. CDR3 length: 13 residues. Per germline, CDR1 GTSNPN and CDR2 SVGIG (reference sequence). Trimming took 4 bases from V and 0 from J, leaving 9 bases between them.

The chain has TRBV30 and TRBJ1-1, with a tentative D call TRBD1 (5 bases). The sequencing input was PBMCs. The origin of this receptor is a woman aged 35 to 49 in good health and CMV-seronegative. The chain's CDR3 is CAWTQGMNTEAFF. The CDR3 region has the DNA TGTGCCTGGACCCAGGGCATGAACACTGAAGCTTTCTTT. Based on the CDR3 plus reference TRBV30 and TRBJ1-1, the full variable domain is SQTIHQWPATLVQPVGSPLSLECTVEGTSNPNLYWYRQAAGRGLQLLFYSVGIGQISSEVPQNLSASRPQDRQFILSSKKLLLSDSGFYLCAWTQGMNTEAFFGQGTRLTVV.